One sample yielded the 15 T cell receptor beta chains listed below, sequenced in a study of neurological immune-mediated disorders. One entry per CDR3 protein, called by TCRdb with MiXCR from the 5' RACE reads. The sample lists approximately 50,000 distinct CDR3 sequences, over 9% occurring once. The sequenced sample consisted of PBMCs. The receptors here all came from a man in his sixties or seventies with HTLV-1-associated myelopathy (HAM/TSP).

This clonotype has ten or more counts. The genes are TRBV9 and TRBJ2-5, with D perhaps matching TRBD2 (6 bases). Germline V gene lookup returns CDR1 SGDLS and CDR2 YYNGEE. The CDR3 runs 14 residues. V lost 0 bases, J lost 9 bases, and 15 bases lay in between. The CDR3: CASSVAVETGAQYF. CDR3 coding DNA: TGTGCCAGCAGCGTAGCCGTAGAGACGGGGGCCCAGTACTTC.

The CDR3 DNA is TGTGCCAGCAGTTTAGACGGGAGATCGGGCGAGCAGTACTTC. It specifies CASSLDGRSGEQYF. The V gene is TRBV28, the J gene TRBJ2-7; possible D gene TRBD2, 6 bases. The CDR3 runs to 14 residues. Germline V gene data show CDR1 as MDHEN and CDR2 as SYDVKM. The ends were cut back, 2 bases at V and 6 bases at J, with 14 bases in the middle.

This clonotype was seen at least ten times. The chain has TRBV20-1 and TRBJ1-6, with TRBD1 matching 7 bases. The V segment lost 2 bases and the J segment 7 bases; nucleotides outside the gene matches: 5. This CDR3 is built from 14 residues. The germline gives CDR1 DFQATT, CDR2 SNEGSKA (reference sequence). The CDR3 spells CSARSPGQNSPLHF. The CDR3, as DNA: TGCAGTGCTAGATCCCCGGGACAGAATTCACCCCTCCACTTT.

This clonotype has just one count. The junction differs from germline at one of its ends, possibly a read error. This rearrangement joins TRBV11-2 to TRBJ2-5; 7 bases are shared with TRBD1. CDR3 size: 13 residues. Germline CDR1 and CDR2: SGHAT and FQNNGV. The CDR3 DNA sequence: TGTGCCAACAGCTCACGACAGGGTCGAGCCCAGTACTTC. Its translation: CANSSRQGRAQYF.

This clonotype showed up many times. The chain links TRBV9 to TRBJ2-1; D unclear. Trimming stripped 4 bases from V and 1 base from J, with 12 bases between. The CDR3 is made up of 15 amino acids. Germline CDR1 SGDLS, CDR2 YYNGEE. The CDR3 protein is CASSPYPRSYNEQFF. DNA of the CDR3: TGTGCCAGCAGCCCTTACCCTAGATCCTACAATGAGCAGTTCTTC. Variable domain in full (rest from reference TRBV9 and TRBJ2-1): DSGVTQTPKHLITATGQRVTLRCSPRSGDLSVYWYQQSLDQGLQFLIQYYNGEERAKGNILERFSAQQFPDLHSELNLSSLELGDSALYFCASSPYPRSYNEQFFGPGTRLTVL.

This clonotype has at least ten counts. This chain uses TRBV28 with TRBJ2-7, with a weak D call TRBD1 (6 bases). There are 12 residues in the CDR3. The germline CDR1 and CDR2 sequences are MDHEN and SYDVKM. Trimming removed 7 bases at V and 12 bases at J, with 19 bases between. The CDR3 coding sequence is TGTGCCAGCACGGGTTCCCAGGGGCCCAGGTACTTC. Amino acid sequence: CASTGSQGPRYF. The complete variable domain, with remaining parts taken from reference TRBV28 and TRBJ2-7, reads DVKVTQSSRYLVKRTGEKVFLECVQDMDHENMFWYRQDPGLGLRLIYFSYDVKMKEKGDIPEGYSVSREKKERFSLILESASTNQTSMYLCASTGSQGPRYFGPGTRLTVT.

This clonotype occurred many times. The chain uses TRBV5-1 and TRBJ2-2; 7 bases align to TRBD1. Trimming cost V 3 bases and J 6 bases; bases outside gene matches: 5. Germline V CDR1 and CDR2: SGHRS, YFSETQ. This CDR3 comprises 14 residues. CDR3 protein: CASSYRGSAGELFF. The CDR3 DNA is TGCGCCAGCAGCTACAGGGGCTCGGCCGGGGAGCTGTTTTTT.

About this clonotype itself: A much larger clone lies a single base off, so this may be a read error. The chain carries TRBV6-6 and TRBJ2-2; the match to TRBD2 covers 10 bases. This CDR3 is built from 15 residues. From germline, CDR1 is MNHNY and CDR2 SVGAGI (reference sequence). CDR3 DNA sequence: TGTGCCAGCAGTTTGACTAGCGGGTTTACCGGGGAGCTGTCTTTT. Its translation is CASSLTSGFTGELSF.

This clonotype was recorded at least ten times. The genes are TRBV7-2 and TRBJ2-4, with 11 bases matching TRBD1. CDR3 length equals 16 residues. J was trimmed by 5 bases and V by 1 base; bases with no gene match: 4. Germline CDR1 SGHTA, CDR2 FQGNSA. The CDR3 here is CASSLGTGGPQNIQYF. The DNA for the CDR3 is TGTGCCAGCAGCTTAGGGACAGGGGGCCCCCAAAACATTCAGTACTTC.

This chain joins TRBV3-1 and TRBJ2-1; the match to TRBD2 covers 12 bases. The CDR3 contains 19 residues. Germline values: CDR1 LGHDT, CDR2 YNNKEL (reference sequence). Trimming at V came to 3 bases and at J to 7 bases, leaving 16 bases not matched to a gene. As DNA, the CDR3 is TGTGCCAGCAGCCACCCCACCAGAAGGGCTAGCGGGAGGGGGAATGAGCAGTTCTTC. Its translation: CASSHPTRRASGRGNEQFF.

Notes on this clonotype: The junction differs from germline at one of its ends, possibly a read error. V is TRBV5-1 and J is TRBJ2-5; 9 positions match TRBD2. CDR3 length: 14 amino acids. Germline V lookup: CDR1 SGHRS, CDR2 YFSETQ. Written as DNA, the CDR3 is TGCTCCAGCAGCTTCGCTAGCGGGAAAGAGACCCAGTACTTC. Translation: CSSSFASGKETQYF. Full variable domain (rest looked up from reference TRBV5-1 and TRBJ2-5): KAGVTQTPRYLIKTRGQQVTLSCSPISGHRSVSWYQQTPGQGLQFLFEYFSETQRNKGNFPGRFSGRQFSNSRSEMNVSTLELGDSALYLCSSSFASGKETQYFGPGTRLLVL.

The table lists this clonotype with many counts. The CDR3 nucleotides are TGTGCCAGCAGCCGAACCTCAGGGGGCGGTCAGCCCCAGCATTTT. Its protein product is CASSRTSGGGQPQHF. The chain links TRBV6-2 or TRBV6-3 to TRBJ1-5, with TRBD1 identical over 8 bases. The CDR3 totals 15 residues. CDR1 is MNHEY and CDR2 is SVGEGT in the germline V gene. V lost 6 bases to trimming and J lost 6 bases; unmatched junction nucleotides: 10.

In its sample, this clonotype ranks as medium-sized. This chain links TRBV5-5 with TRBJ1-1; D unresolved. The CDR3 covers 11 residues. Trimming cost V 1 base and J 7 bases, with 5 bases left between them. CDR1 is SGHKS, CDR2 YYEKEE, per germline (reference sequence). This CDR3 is CASSLLGEAFF. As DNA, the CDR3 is TGTGCCAGCAGCTTGCTAGGTGAAGCTTTCTTT.

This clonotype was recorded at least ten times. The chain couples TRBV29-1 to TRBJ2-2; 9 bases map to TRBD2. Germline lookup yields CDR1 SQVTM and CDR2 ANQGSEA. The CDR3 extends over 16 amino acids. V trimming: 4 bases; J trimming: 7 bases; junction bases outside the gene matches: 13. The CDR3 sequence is CSVVLRLAGKDGELFF. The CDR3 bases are TGCAGCGTTGTCCTCCGGCTAGCGGGAAAGGACGGGGAGCTGTTTTTT.

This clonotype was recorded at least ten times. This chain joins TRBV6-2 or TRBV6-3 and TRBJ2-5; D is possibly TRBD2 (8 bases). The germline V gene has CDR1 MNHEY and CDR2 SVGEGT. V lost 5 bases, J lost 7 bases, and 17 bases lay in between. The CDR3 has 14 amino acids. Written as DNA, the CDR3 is TGTGCCAGCAGTCGAGGGACAGCGGGGGTGACCCAGTACTTC. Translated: CASSRGTAGVTQYF.